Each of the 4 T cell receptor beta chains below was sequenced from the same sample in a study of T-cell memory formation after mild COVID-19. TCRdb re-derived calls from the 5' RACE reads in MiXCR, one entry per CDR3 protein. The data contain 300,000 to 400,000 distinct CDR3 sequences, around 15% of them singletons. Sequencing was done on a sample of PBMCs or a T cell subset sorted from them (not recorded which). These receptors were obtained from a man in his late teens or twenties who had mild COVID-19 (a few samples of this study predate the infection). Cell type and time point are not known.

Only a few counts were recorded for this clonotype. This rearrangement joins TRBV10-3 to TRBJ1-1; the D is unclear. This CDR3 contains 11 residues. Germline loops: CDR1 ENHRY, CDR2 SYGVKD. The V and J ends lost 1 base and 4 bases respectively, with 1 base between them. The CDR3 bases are TGTGCCATCAGTGAGTTCACTGAAGCTTTCTTT. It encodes CAISEFTEAFF.

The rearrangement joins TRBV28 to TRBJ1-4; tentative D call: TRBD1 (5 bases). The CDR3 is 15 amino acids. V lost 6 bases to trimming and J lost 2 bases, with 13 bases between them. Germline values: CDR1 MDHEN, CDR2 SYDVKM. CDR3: CASRDPGLTNEKLFF. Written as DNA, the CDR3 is TGTGCCAGCAGAGACCCGGGACTGACTAATGAAAAACTGTTTTTT.

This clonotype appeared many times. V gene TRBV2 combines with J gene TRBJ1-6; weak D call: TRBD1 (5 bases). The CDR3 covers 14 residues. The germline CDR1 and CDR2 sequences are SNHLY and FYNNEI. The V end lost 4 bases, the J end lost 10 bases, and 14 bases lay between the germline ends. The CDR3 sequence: CASSGEGRGSPLHF. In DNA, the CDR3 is TGTGCCAGCAGTGGTGAGGGGAGAGGGTCACCCCTCCACTTT.

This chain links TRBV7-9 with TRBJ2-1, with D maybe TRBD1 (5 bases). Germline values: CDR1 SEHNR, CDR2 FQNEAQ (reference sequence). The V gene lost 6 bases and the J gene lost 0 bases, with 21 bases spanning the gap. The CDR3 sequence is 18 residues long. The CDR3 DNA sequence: TGTGCCAGCAGTCGACCTGCTTCAGGGCGCAGCTCCTACAATGAGCAGTTCTTC. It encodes CASSRPASGRSSYNEQFF.